The 8 T cell receptor beta chains in this list originate from one sample, sequenced in a study of blood T cell repertoires in COVID-19. TCRdb keeps only in-frame clones here, not all; method: immunoSEQ multiplex PCR. The table has around 260,000 clones, more than 80% seen once. The sample taken for sequencing was PBMCs or T cells enriched from blood (not recorded which). Receptors were obtained from a woman under 40 who had recovered from COVID-19.

The J gene is TRBJ1-1, the V gene TRBV2; perhaps TRBD1 as D (6 bases). The CDR3 consists of 12 residues. The germline V and J ends were trimmed by 8 bases and 8 bases, with 15 bases remaining between them. Germline CDR1 is SNHLY and CDR2 is FYNNEI. The CDR3 loop reads CASRGAVQEAFF. CDR3 in DNA: TGTGCCAGCCGGGGGGCCGTACAGGAAGCTTTCTTT.

This rearrangement joins TRBV19 to TRBJ2-1; TRBD1 matches 9 bases. Germline loops: CDR1 LNHDA, CDR2 SQIVND (reference sequence). Trimming at V came to 4 bases and at J to 5 bases, leaving 3 bases not matched to a gene. CDR3 length: 14 amino acids. In nucleotides, the CDR3 is TGTGCCAGTAGTAAGGGACAGGGCAACAATGAGCAGTTCTTC. As protein: CASSKGQGNNEQFF.

The chain joins TRBV9 to TRBJ1-3; a weak D match, TRBD1 (5 bases). The ends were cut back, 0 bases at V and 2 bases at J, with 6 bases in the middle. The CDR3 sequence is 14 residues long. Germline assignment: CDR1 SGDLS and CDR2 YYNGEE. The CDR3 here is CASSVARAGNTIYF. The CDR3 region has the DNA TGTGCCAGCAGCGTAGCCAGGGCTGGAAACACCATATATTTT.

This sequence joins TRBV27 and TRBJ2-1; TRBD2 matches at 7 bases. This CDR3 region has 15 residues. J lost 8 bases, V lost 2 bases, and 9 bases had no gene match. Per the germline V gene, CDR1 is MNHEY and CDR2 is SMNVEV (reference sequence). CDR3 region: CASSLRAGVGYEQFF. The CDR3 nucleotides read TGTGCCAGCAGTTTACGGGCGGGAGTGGGCTATGAGCAGTTCTTC.

The rearrangement uses TRBV29-1 and TRBJ2-1; 8 positions agree with TRBD2. V lost 3 bases and J lost 4; bases outside the gene matches: 5. Looked up from germline, CDR1 is SQVTM and CDR2 is ANQGSEA. The CDR3 is made up of 14 amino acids. CDR3 sequence: CSVDISGVYNEQFF. The CDR3 DNA follows: TGCAGCGTTGATATTAGCGGGGTATACAATGAGCAGTTCTTC.

The table lists this clone with a count of one. The chain joins TRBV6-1 to TRBJ1-5; 8 bases are a match to TRBD1. Per germline, CDR1 MNHNS and CDR2 SASEGT. CDR3 size: 16 residues. Germline trimming cut 3 bases from V and 2 bases from J; bases unmatched to any gene: 6. CDR3 sequence: CASSDRTGIGNQPQHF. CDR3 nucleotides: TGTGCCAGCAGTGACAGGACAGGGATCGGCAATCAGCCCCAGCATTTT.

The chain joins TRBV28 to TRBJ2-3; 8 bases map to TRBD1. The CDR3 is 16 residues long. CDR1 MDHEN and CDR2 SYDVKM come from the germline V gene. Trimming at V came to 5 bases and at J to 0 bases, leaving 7 bases not matched to a gene. As DNA, the CDR3 is TGTGCCAGCAGTCGTATCCAGGGGGCTAGCACAGATACGCAGTATTTT. As protein: CASSRIQGASTDTQYF.

The rearrangement joins TRBV19 to TRBJ2-1; 7 bases are a match to TRBD1. The CDR3 contains 14 residues. Germline trimming cut 5 bases from V and 7 bases from J; bases unmatched to any gene: 8. CDR1 LNHDA and CDR2 SQIVND come from the germline V gene (reference sequence). The CDR3 DNA reads TGTGCCAGTAGTTTCCGCCGGGACAGAAATGAGCAGTTCTTC. Its translation is CASSFRRDRNEQFF. Supplemented by reference TRBV19 and TRBJ2-1, the full variable domain reads DGGITQSPKYLFRKEGQNVTLSCEQNLNHDAMYWYRQDPGQGLRLIYYSQIVNDFQKGDIAEGYSVSREKKESFPLTVTSAQKNPTAFYLCASSFRRDRNEQFFGPGTRLTVL.